This T cell receptor (beta chain) appears in the sequencing data of a study of beta chain features in type 1 diabetes. Study results and limitations: Shorter templates might be favored by PCR, and equally so in patients and in controls. Moderate yet significant TCRB CDR3 shortening was seen in Type 1 diabetes patients in all four CD4+ subsets. The influence of HLA type on TCRB rearrangement stayed undetermined.

Expressed TCRB transcripts were sequenced because the entire RNA isolate underwent reverse transcription. Sequenced by immunoSEQ multiplex PCR; TCRdb stores in-frame clones only, minus some. Of hundreds of thousands of clones listed, around 13% were seen once; the top ten hold around 0.01%. The V gene lost 5 bases and the J gene lost 7 bases, with 9 bases spanning the gap. Germline CDR1 is SEHNR and CDR2 is FQNEAQ (reference sequence). The CDR3 covers 13 residues. To note about this clone: Antigen unknown.

The chain links TRBV7-9 to TRBJ1-6; no reliable D call. This receptor was obtained from a woman in her late teens or twenties with type 1 diabetes. The sequenced sample consisted of naive CD4+ T cells from blood. The CDR3 DNA follows: TGTGCCAGCAGCACCCCCGGGAATTCACCCCTCCACTTT. Its translation: CASSTPGNSPLHF.